What follows are 18 T cell receptor beta chains derived from one specimen sequenced in a study of shared clonotypes between healthy human individuals. The repertoire was sequenced with immunoSEQ multiplex PCR; TCRdb's copy has only in-frame clones and lacks some. The profile shows a few hundred thousand clones, just over 95% of them singletons. Sequencing was carried out using memory CD8+ T cells sorted from blood. Subset indicated: CD45RO+ cells pooled with CCR7-negative TemRA cells. The receptor set was obtained from a man aged 30 to 39 in good health.

The chain joins TRBV10-3 to TRBJ1-2; D is undetermined. This CDR3 region has 13 residues. CDR1 and CDR2 from the germline V gene are ENHRY and SYGVKD. V was trimmed by 9 bases and J by 0 bases, leaving 11 bases between them. Written as DNA, the CDR3 is TGTGCCATGTCCCCGACTCCTAACTATGGCTACACCTTC. Translated: CAMSPTPNYGYTF.

J is TRBJ1-2 and V is TRBV30; a possible D gene is TRBD1 (5 bases). This CDR3 comprises 15 residues. V was clipped by 4 bases and J by 8 bases, with 23 bases between them. CDR1 GTSNPN and CDR2 SVGIG come from the germline V gene (reference sequence). CDR3 nucleotide sequence: TGTGCCTGGATCCTGCCGGGGCGACAGCTATCAGGCTACACCTTC. Its protein product is CAWILPGRQLSGYTF.

The J gene is TRBJ2-5, the V gene TRBV20-1; weak D call: TRBD2 (5 bases). CDR3 length: 11 residues. V shed 6 bases and J shed 5 bases, with 10 bases lying between them. The germline gives CDR1 DFQATT, CDR2 SNEGSKA (reference sequence). The CDR3 DNA is TGCAGTGCCCAAAGAGGGGAGACCCAGTACTTC. This sequence encodes CSAQRGETQYF.

V usage is TRBV30 and J usage is TRBJ1-2, with 10 positions matching TRBD1. Germline V lookup: CDR1 GTSNPN, CDR2 SVGIG (reference sequence). The CDR3 sequence is 13 residues long. V lost 4 bases to trimming and J lost 7 bases; unmatched junction nucleotides: 6. CDR3 DNA: TGTGCCTGGAACCGACAGGGGGCGCGTGGCTACACCTTC. This sequence encodes CAWNRQGARGYTF.

The V gene is TRBV10-1, the J gene TRBJ2-7, with D uncertain. The germline CDR1 and CDR2 sequences are WNHNN and SYGVQD (reference sequence). The CDR3 extends over 13 amino acids. The germline V and J ends were trimmed by 8 bases and 3 bases, with 14 bases remaining between them. The CDR3 is CASRRGPDYEQYF. The CDR3 bases are TGCGCCAGCCGTCGTGGACCCGACTACGAGCAGTACTTC.

The chain employs TRBV28 and TRBJ2-5; D might be TRBD1 or TRBD2, each matching 5 bases. V lost 6 bases, J lost 5 bases, and 22 bases lay in between. Germline V gene lookup returns CDR1 MDHEN and CDR2 SYDVKM. The CDR3 consists of 16 residues. DNA of the CDR3: TGTGCCAGCAGGTCAGGGAGAAAAATCGTATGGGAGACCCAGTACTTC. It yields the protein CASRSGRKIVWETQYF.

About this clone itself: The identical CDR3 is also encoded by other nucleotide sequences in the sample. The chain employs TRBV5-1 and TRBJ2-1, with 11 bases identical to TRBD2. V was pared by 0 bases and J by 7 bases, with 3 bases of the junction left unmatched. This CDR3 region has 15 residues. Germline V gene sequence: CDR1 SGHRS, CDR2 YFSETQ. The DNA of the CDR3 is TGCGCCAGCAGCTTGGTAGCGGGAGGGGGGAATGAGCAGTTCTTC. This sequence encodes CASSLVAGGGNEQFF.

J is TRBJ2-3 and V is TRBV29-1; 9 nucleotides line up with TRBD1. V shed 3 bases, J shed 3 bases, and the junction held 4 bases outside the gene matches. The CDR3 totals 14 residues. Germline lookup yields CDR1 SQVTM and CDR2 ANQGSEA. CDR3 sequence reads: CSVDHGTGTDTQYF. The CDR3 region has the DNA TGCAGCGTTGACCACGGGACAGGGACAGATACGCAGTATTTT.

The rearrangement links TRBV30 to TRBJ2-7; TRBD2 agrees at 12 bases. This CDR3 comprises 16 residues. Germline V gene data show CDR1 as GTSNPN and CDR2 as SVGIG (reference sequence). J lost 6 bases, V lost 1 base, and 10 bases had no gene match. The CDR3 spells CAWSGPRLAGVREQYF. For the CDR3, the DNA is TGTGCCTGGAGTGGGCCGAGACTAGCGGGAGTACGCGAGCAGTACTTC.

In DNA, the CDR3 is TGTGCCATCAGTGTTCTAGCGGGAGATGATGAGCAGTTCTTC. It specifies CAISVLAGDDEQFF. The chain recombines TRBV10-3 with TRBJ2-1, with TRBD2 identical over 10 bases. After removal of 4 bases from V and 8 bases from J, the junction contained 5 bases not matched to a gene. The CDR3 is 14 amino acids. Germline assignment: CDR1 ENHRY and CDR2 SYGVKD.

The V call is TRBV7-2, the J call TRBJ2-5; 10 nucleotides align to TRBD2. From germline, CDR1 is SGHTA and CDR2 FQGNSA. V lost 5 bases to trimming and J lost 4 bases; unmatched junction nucleotides: 4. CDR3 length equals 14 residues. CDR3 nucleotides: TGTGCCAGCAGCCCTAGCGGGAGTAGAGAGACCCAGTACTTC. As protein: CASSPSGSRETQYF.

The chain combines TRBV2 with TRBJ1-5; 7 bases are shared with TRBD1. The CDR3 totals 13 residues. V gave up 6 bases and J gave up 4 bases; unmatched junction bases: 3. Germline V gene lookup returns CDR1 SNHLY and CDR2 FYNNEI. CDR3 sequence: CASRGQENQPQHF. The CDR3 DNA sequence: TGTGCCAGCAGAGGACAGGAAAATCAGCCCCAGCATTTT.

This sequence joins TRBV28 and TRBJ1-1, with D perhaps matching TRBD1 (5 bases). Trimming took 5 bases from V and 4 from J, leaving 17 bases between them. CDR3 length equals 15 residues. Germline V gene lookup returns CDR1 MDHEN and CDR2 SYDVKM. The CDR3 region is CASSPFSGLGTEAFF. CDR3 nucleotides: TGTGCCAGCAGTCCGTTCTCGGGGCTGGGCACTGAAGCTTTCTTT. Looking up the rest from reference TRBV28 and TRBJ1-1 gives the full variable domain: DVKVTQSSRYLVKRTGEKVFLECVQDMDHENMFWYRQDPGLGLRLIYFSYDVKMKEKGDIPEGYSVSREKKERFSLILESASTNQTSMYLCASSPFSGLGTEAFFGQGTRLTVV.

V gene TRBV28 combines with J gene TRBJ2-2; TRBD2 agrees at 7 bases. Germline trimming cut 6 bases from V and 5 bases from J; bases unmatched to any gene: 15. This CDR3 has 17 amino acids. CDR1 and CDR2 (germline): MDHEN, SYDVKM. In DNA form, the CDR3 reads TGTGCCAGCAGCGCATTAGGCCGGGGAGGGAAAACCGGGGAGCTGTTTTTT. Translating gives CASSALGRGGKTGELFF.

V usage is TRBV1 and J usage is TRBJ2-7; TRBD2 reflects the table's D call only, with no check against the DNA. TRBV1 corresponds to a pseudogene. The CDR3 spans 16 residues. The CDR3 region has the DNA TGCACCAGCAGCCAAATGGTAGCGGGAGGGCCTTACGAGCAGTACTTC. Protein sequence: CTSSQMVAGGPYEQYF.

The rearrangement uses TRBV5-4 and TRBJ1-5; no definite D call. This CDR3 is 12 amino acids long. Trimming removed 0 bases at V and 3 bases at J, with 1 base between. Germline V lookup: CDR1 SGHNT, CDR2 YYREEE (reference sequence). In DNA form, the CDR3 reads TGTGCCAGCAGCTTGGACAATCAGCCCCAGCATTTT. Its translation is CASSLDNQPQHF. Together with reference TRBV5-4 and TRBJ1-5, the CDR3 gives the full variable domain: ETGVTQSPTHLIKTRGQQVTLRCSSQSGHNTVSWYQQALGQGPQFIFQYYREEENGRGNFPPRFSGLQFPNYSSELNVNALELDDSALYLCASSLDNQPQHFGDGTRLSIL.

The J gene is TRBJ2-5, the V gene TRBV7-8, with TRBD2 matching 9 bases. CDR3 size: 14 residues. The germline V gene encodes CDR1 SGHVS and CDR2 FQNEAQ. V shed 1 base and J 4 bases; nucleotides not matched to a gene: 1. CDR3 in amino acids: CASSLELAGETQYF. In nucleotides, the CDR3 is TGTGCCAGCAGCTTAGAACTAGCGGGAGAGACCCAGTACTTC. The full variable domain, with the rest looked up from reference TRBV7-8 and TRBJ2-5, is GAGVSQSPRYKVAKRGQDVALRCDPISGHVSLFWYQQALGQGPEFLTYFQNEAQLDKSGLPSDRFFAERPEGSVSTLKIQRTQQEDSAVYLCASSLELAGETQYFGPGTRLLVL.

The genes are TRBV19 and TRBJ2-7; the D gene is possibly TRBD1 (7 bases). Trimming took off 1 base at V and 3 bases at J, with 16 bases between the two ends. The CDR3 covers 16 residues. Germline loops: CDR1 LNHDA, CDR2 SQIVND (reference sequence). This CDR3 is CASSIAGGGLNYEQYF. The CDR3 bases are TGTGCCAGTAGTATAGCAGGGGGAGGCCTCAACTACGAGCAGTACTTC.